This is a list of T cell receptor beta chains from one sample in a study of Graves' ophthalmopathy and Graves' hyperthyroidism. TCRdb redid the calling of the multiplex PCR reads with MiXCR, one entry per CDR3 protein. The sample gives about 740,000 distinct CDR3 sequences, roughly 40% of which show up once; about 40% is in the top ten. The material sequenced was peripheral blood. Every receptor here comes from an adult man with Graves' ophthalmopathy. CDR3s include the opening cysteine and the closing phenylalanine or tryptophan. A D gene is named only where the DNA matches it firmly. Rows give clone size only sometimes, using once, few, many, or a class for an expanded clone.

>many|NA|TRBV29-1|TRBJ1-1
TGCAGCGTTGAAGTGGGGTCACCCGGGCGTCGGGACACTGAAGCTTTCTTT
CSVEVGSPGRRDTEAFF
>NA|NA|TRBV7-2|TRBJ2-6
TGTGCCAGCGGATTAGGGGGAGGGGACAACGTCCTGACTTTC
CASGLGGGDNVLTF
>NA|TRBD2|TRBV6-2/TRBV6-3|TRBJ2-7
TGTGCCAGCAGTTACTCAGTGTCTCCGGGGGGGCAGTACTTC
CASSYSVSPGGQYF
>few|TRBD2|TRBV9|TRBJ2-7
TGTGCCAGCAGCGTCACACTAGCGCCCTACGAGCAGTACTTC
CASSVTLAPYEQYF
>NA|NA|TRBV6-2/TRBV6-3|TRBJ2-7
TGTGCCAGCAGTCCCCTAAGATCCAAGTCCTACGAGCAGTACTTC
CASSPLRSKSYEQYF
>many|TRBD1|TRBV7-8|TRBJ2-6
TGTGCCAGCAGCATAGGACAGGGTTGGGCTGGGGCCAACGTCCTGACTTTC
CASSIGQGWAGANVLTF
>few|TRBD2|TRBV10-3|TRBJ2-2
TGTGCCATCAGTGAGTTGGGGACTAGCGGGAGTGCGAGCACCGGGGAGCTGTTTTTT
CAISELGTSGSASTGELFF
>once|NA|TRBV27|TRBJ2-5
TGTGCCAGCAAAGGGGGGGAGGCGGGAGAGACCCAGTACTTC
CASKGGEAGETQYF
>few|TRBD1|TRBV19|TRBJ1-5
TGTGCCAGTCGCGTGGGGACAGGGGATTCGAGCAATCAGCCCCAGCATTTT
CASRVGTGDSSNQPQHF
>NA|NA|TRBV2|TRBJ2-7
TGTGCCAGCAGTGAAGGGCAGATGGATGGCTACACCTACGAGCAGTACTTC
CASSEGQMDGYTYEQYF
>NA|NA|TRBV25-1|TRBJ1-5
TGTGCCGGCAGTGATAGTGCCGGGGAGCTGTTT
CAGSDSAGELF
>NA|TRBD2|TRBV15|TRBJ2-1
TGTGCCACCAGCGGAGGGACTAGCGGAAGCAATGAGCAGTTCTTC
CATSGGTSGSNEQFF
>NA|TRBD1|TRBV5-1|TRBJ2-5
TGCGCCAGCAGAACGACAGGGGGCGAGGAGACCCAGTACTTC
CASRTTGGEETQYF
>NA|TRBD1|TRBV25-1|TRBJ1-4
TGTGCCAGCAGTGCTCCGGGACAGAAGGATGAAAAACTGTTTTTT
CASSAPGQKDEKLFF
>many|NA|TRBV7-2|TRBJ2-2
TGTGCCAGCAGCCCTACTAGTCCCGGGGAGCTGTTTTTT
CASSPTSPGELFF
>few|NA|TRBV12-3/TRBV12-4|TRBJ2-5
TGTGCCAGCAGTTCCACACAGGGAGTGGGACAAGAGACCCAGTACTTC
CASSSTQGVGQETQYF
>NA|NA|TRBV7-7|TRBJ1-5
TGTGCTAGCAGCTTATTAAGTTACTGGGTTAGCAATCAGCCCCGGCATTTT
CASSLLSYWVSNQPRHF
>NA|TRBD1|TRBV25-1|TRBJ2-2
TGTGCCAGCAGTTTAAAGGACAGGGGGCGCATCGGGGAGCTGTTTTTT
CASSLKDRGRIGELFF
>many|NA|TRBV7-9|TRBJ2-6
TGTGCCAGCAGCTTACCGGGTGGGTCCGCCAACGTCCTGACTTTC
CASSLPGGSANVLTF
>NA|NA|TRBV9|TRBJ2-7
TGTGCCAGCAGCGTAGTCGCGGGTGACGCCGAGCAGTACTTC
CASSVVAGDAEQYF
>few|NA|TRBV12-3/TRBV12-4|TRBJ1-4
TGTGCCAGCAGTTTGAAGGGGGGTGTCGAAAAACTGTTTTTT
CASSLKGGVEKLFF
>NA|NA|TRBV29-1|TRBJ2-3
TGCAGCGTTGAATCGACATACACAGATACGCAGTATTTT
CSVESTYTDTQYF
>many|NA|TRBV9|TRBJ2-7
TGTGCCAGCAGCGTAGCCCAGGGAAGCGAGCAGTACTTC
CASSVAQGSEQYF
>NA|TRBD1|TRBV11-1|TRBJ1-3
TGTGCCCGGACAGGGGTCGGAAACACCATATATTTT
CARTGVGNTIYF
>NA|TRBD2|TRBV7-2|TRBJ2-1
TGTGCCAGCAGCTTAGCGGGAGGGCCCTTCAATGAGCAGTTCTTC
CASSLAGGPFNEQFF
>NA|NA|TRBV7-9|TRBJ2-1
TGTGCCAGCAGTCGTACAGGGGAGGGTGAGCAGTTCTTC
CASSRTGEGEQFF
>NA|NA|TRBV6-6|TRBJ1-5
TGTGCCAGCAGTGAGAGGGGAAGCAATCAGCCCCAGCATTTT
CASSERGSNQPQHF
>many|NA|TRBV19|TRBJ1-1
TGTGCCAGTAGCCCCGGGGTCGACACTGAAGCTTTCTTT
CASSPGVDTEAFF
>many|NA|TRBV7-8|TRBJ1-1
TGTGCCAGCAGCTTATTGCCTACCAACACTGAAGCTTTCTTT
CASSLLPTNTEAFF
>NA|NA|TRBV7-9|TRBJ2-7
TGTGCCAGCAGCCATAGCTACAATGAGCAGTACTTC
CASSHSYNEQYF
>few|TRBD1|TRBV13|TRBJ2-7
TGTGCCAGCAGCTTAAGGCCGTCGGGGACAGGGGTTTACGAGCAGTACTTC
CASSLRPSGTGVYEQYF
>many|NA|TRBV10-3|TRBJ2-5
TGTGCCATCAGTGGACAAAGTGAACATAGAGAGACCCAGTACTTC
CAISGQSEHRETQYF
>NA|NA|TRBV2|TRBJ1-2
TGTGCCGGCAATAAACAGGATTTCGATGGCTACACCTTC
CAGNKQDFDGYTF
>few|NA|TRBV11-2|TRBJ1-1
TGTGCCAGCAGCTTAAGTACCAACACTGAAGCTTTCTTT
CASSLSTNTEAFF
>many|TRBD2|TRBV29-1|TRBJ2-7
TGCAGCGTTGAGGGGGAGGGATCCTACGAGCAGTACTTC
CSVEGEGSYEQYF
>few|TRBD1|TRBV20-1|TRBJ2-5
TGCAGTGCTTCTCGCGAGGACAGGGGGGGGTGGACCCAGTACTTC
CSASREDRGGWTQYF
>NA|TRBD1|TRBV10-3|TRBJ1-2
TGTGCCATCGGAGGGACAGAAAGTGGAAACACCTTC
CAIGGTESGNTF
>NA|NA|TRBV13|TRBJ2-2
TGTGCCAGAAGAGGGAACACCGGGGAGCTGTTTTTT
CARRGNTGELFF
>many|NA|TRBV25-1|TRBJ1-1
TGTGCCAGCAGCCCCATCAGGGGCCGGGACACTGAAGCTTTCTTT
CASSPIRGRDTEAFF